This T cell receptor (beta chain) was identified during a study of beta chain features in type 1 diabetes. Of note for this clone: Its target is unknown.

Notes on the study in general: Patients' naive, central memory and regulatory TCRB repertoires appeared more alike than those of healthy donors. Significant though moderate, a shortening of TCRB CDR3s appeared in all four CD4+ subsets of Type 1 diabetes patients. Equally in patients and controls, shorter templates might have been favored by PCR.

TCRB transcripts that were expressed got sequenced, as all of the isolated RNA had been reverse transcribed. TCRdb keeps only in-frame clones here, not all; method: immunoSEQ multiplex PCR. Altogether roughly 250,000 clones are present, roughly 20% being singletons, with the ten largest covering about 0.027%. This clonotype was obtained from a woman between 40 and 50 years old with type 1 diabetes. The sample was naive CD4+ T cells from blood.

CDR3 residues: CASSFGRGGDTQYF. The CDR3 DNA sequence: TGTGCCAGCAGCTTCGGCAGGGGTGGGGATACGCAGTATTTT. V is TRBV5-4 and J is TRBJ2-3; D is possibly TRBD1 (6 bases). This CDR3 is built from 14 residues. CDR1 SGHNT and CDR2 YYREEE come from the germline V gene (reference sequence). Trimming removed 2 bases at V and 6 bases at J, with 13 bases between.